This T cell receptor (beta chain) was obtained from a study of T cells in women clearing cervical HPV infection. Study-wide results and caveats: CIN3+ cases had significantly higher TCR repertoire richness than controls, but evenness did not differ. Combining TCR richness with V gene abundances gave about 0.87 AUC.

Trimming stripped 2 bases from V and 0 bases from J, with 5 bases between. CDR3 length: 13 amino acids. Germline CDR1 reads MDHEN; CDR2 reads SYDVKM. TCR beta CDR3 amplified by multiplex PCR from roughly 1,100 ng genomic DNA. Libraries were prepared by immunoSEQ multiplex PCR; TCRdb keeps only in-frame clonotypes and omits some of them. The listing contains 40,000 to 55,000 clones. Dot-blot hybridization genotyped cervical HPV amplified with MY09/MY11 PCR. Points on this clone: Its antigen is not known. The read halts 3 residues ahead of the CDR3 end, with the missing end drawn from the germline J gene.

The sample was blood buffy coat. The chain employs TRBV28 and TRBJ2-7; D not certain. The sequence was obtained from a woman between 18 and 70 years old with a cervical HPV16 infection that either progressed to CIN3+ or cleared (not recorded which). CDR3 residues: CASSLQISYEQYF. The sequenced CDR3 bases are TGTGCCAGCAGTTTACAGATCTCCTACGAG.